This T cell receptor (beta chain) came from a study of blood T cell repertoires in COVID-19. Study-wide context: The origin of the acute and convalescent COVID-19 samples was the United States, Italy and Spain. Sources were T cells, B-cell-depleted T cells, or PBMCs; the material itself was cDNA or gDNA.

After removal of 7 bases from V and 3 bases from J, the junction contained 16 bases not matched to a gene. Germline V gene lookup returns CDR1 LGHDT and CDR2 YNNKEL (reference sequence). CDR3 length equals 17 residues. In the authors' methods: Researchers report that nucleated cell counts were estimated from reference gene primer amplification. Some clones are missing from TCRdb's copy, which holds only in-frame ones; the method was immunoSEQ multiplex PCR. Clonal size and the V and J genes are those of that table, whereas D and trimming came from the DNA. The sample lists approximately 200,000 clones, 70% to 90% occurring once.

Source material: peripheral blood. This clonotype was obtained from a man under 40 with acute or convalescent COVID-19. J is TRBJ2-3 and V is TRBV3-1 (or the pseudogene TRBV3-2); 7 bases align to TRBD2. Written as DNA, the CDR3 is TGTGCCAGCAAGCGGACTAGTCAAGACACCCTGACAGATACGCAGTATTTT. Translated, it gives CASKRTSQDTLTDTQYF.